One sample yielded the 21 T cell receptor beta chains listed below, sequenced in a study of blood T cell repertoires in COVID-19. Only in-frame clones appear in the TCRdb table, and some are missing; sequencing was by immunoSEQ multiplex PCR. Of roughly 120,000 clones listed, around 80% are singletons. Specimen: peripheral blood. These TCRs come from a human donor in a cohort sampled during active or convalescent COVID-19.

The CDR3 DNA sequence: TGTGCCAGCAGTTCCGACGAGACAGTCTTGGGGGATACGCAGTATTTT. Translated, it gives CASSSDETVLGDTQYF. The chain couples TRBV27 to TRBJ2-3, with a tentative D call TRBD1 (5 bases). Germline V lookup: CDR1 MNHEY, CDR2 SMNVEV (reference sequence). Trimming left V 4 bases short and J 6 bases short, with 20 bases between. This CDR3 is built from 16 residues.

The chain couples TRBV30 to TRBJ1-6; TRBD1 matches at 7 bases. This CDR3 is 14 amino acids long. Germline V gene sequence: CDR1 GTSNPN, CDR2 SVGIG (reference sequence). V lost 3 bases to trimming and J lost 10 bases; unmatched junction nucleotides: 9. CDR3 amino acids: CAWRKDRVSSPLHF. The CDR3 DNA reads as TGTGCCTGGAGGAAAGACAGGGTGTCATCACCCCTCCACTTT. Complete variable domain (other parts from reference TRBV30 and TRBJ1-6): SQTIHQWPATLVQPVGSPLSLECTVEGTSNPNLYWYRQAAGRGLQLLFYSVGIGQISSEVPQNLSASRPQDRQFILSSKKLLLSDSGFYLCAWRKDRVSSPLHFGNGTRLTVT.

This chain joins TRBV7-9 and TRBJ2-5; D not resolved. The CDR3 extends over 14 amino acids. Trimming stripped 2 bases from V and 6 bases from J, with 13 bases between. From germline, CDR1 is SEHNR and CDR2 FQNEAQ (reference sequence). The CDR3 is CASSLYPGFKTQYF. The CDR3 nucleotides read TGTGCCAGCAGCTTATATCCGGGTTTTAAGACCCAGTACTTC.

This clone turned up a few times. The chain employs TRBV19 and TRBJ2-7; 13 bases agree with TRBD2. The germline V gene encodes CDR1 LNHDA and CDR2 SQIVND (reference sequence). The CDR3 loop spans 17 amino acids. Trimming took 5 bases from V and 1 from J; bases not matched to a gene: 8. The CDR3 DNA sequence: TGTGCCAGTAGTCGGACTAGCGGGAGAGGGGGATCCTACGAGCAGTACTTC. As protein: CASSRTSGRGGSYEQYF.

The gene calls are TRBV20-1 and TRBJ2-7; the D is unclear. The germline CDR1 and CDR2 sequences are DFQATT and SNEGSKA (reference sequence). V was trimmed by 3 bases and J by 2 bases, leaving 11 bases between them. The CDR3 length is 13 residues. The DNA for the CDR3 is TGCAGTGCTAGTGCCAGCGAGGCCTACGAGCAGTACTTC. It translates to CSASASEAYEQYF.

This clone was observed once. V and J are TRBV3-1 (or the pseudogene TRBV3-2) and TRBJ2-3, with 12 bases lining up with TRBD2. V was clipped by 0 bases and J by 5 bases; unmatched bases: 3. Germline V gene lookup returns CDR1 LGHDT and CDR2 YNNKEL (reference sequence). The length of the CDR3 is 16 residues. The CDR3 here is CASSQELAGGLDTQYF. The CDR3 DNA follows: TGTGCCAGCAGCCAAGAACTAGCGGGGGGCTTAGATACGCAGTATTTT.

CDR3: CASSPTGGGNQPQHF. The DNA for the CDR3 is TGTGCCAGCTCACCAACGGGAGGGGGCAATCAGCCCCAGCATTTT. The rearrangement uses TRBV18 and TRBJ1-5; D is perhaps TRBD1 (5 bases). The CDR3 loop spans 15 amino acids. Germline V gene lookup returns CDR1 KGHSH and CDR2 LQKENI. With 2 bases removed from V and 2 bases from J, the gap between germline ends came to 10 bases.

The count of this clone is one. DNA of the CDR3: TGTGCCAGCAGCCGAGGGGCGGGGGGTACCGGGGAGCTGTTTTTT. This translates into CASSRGAGGTGELFF. The rearrangement links TRBV5-4 to TRBJ2-2, with 8 bases fitting TRBD2. This CDR3 comprises 15 residues. V trimming: 4 bases; J trimming: 5 bases; junction bases outside the gene matches: 7. From germline, CDR1 is SGHNT and CDR2 YYREEE (reference sequence).

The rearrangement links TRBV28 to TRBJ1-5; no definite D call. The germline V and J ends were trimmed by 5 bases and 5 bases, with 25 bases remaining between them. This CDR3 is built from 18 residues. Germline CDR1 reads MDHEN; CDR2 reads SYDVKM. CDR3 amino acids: CASSPRGGLGGGDQPQHF. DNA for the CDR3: TGTGCCAGCAGTCCTCGGGGTGGGTTGGGTGGCGGGGATCAGCCCCAGCATTTT.

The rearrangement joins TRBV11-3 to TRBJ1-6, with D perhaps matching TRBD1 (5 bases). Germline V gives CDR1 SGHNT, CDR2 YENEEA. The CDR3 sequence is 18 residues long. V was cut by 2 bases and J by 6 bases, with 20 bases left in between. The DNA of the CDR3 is TGTGCCAGCAGCTTACGGTCGGGGGGTCCTTTTTGTAATTCACCCCTCCACTTT. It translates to CASSLRSGGPFCNSPLHF.

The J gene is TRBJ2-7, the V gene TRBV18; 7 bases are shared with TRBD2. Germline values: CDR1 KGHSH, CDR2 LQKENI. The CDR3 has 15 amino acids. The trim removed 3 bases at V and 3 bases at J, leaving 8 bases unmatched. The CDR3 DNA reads TGTGCCAGCTCACCTGGGGGGGGAGGCGGCTACGAGCAGTACTTC. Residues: CASSPGGGGGYEQYF.

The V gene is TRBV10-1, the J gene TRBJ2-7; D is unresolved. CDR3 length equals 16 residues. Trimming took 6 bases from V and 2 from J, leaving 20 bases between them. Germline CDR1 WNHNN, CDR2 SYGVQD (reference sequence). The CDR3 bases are TGCGCCAGCAGCCCCTCTAGAGGATTGAGACCCTACGAGCAGTACTTC. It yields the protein CASSPSRGLRPYEQYF.

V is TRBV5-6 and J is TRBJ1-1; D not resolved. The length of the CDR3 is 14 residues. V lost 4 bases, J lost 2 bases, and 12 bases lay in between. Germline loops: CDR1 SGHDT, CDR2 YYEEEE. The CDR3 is CASSTTYYNTEAFF. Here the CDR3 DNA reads TGTGCCAGCAGCACGACCTACTACAACACTGAAGCTTTCTTT.

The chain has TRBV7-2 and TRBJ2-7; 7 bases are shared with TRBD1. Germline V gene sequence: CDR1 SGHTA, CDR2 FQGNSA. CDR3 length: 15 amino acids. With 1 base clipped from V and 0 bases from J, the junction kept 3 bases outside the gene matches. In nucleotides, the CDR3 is TGTGCCAGCAGCTTAGGTGGGACAGCCTCCTACGAGCAGTACTTC. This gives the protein CASSLGGTASYEQYF.

The CDR3 spells CASSVAPNTEAFF. CDR3 coding DNA: TGTGCCAGCAGCGTAGCTCCCAACACTGAAGCTTTCTTT. This sequence joins TRBV9 and TRBJ1-1; no definite D call. The CDR3 runs 13 residues. The germline CDR1 and CDR2 sequences are SGDLS and YYNGEE. V was pared by 0 bases and J by 2 bases, with 5 bases between.

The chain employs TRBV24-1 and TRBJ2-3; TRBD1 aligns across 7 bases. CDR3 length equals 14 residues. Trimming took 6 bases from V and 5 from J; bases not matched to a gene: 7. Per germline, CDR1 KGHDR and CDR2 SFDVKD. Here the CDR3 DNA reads TGTGCCACCAGTTCTGACAGGGTAAAAGATACGCAGTATTTT. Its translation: CATSSDRVKDTQYF.

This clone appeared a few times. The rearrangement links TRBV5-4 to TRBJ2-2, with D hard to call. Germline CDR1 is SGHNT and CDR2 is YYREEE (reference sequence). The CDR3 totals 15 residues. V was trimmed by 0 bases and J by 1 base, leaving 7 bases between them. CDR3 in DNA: TGTGCCAGCAGCTTGGCACATCTGAACACCGGGGAGCTGTTTTTT. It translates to CASSLAHLNTGELFF.

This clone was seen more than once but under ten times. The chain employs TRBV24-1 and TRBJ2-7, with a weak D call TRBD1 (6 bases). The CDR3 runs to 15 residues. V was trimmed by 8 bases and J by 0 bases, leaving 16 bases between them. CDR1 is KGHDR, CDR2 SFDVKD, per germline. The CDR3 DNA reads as TGTGCCACCAACCCTGACAGGCCGTTCTCCTACGAGCAGTACTTC. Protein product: CATNPDRPFSYEQYF.

In DNA form, the CDR3 reads TGTGCCAGCAGCTGGACAGCGGCGTCCTACGAGCAGTACTTC. As protein: CASSWTAASYEQYF. The chain uses TRBV5-8 and TRBJ2-7; weak D call: TRBD1 (6 bases). This CDR3 comprises 14 residues. Germline V gene lookup returns CDR1 SGHTS and CDR2 YDEGEE. Trimming removed 3 bases at V and 1 base at J, with 11 bases between.

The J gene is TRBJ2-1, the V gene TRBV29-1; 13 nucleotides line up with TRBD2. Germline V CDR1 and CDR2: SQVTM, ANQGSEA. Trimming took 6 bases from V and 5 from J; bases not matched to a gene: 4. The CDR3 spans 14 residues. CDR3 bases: TGCAGCGTACTAGCGGGAGGGCTGAACAATGAGCAGTTCTTC. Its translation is CSVLAGGLNNEQFF.

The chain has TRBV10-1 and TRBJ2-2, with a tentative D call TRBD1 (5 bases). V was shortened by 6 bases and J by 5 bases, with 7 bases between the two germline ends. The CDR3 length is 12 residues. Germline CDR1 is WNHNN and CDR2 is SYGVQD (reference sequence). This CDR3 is CASSRATGELFF. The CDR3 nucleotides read TGCGCCAGCAGCAGGGCTACCGGGGAGCTGTTTTTT.